This entry lists 19 T cell receptor beta chains sequenced from one sample in a study of cytomegalovirus exposure and HLA in healthy donors. The method was immunoSEQ multiplex PCR; TCRdb's version includes in-frame clones alone and lacks a portion of them. The data hold around 150,000 clones, with 70% to 90% observed a single time. The specimen sequenced was PBMCs. Source of these receptors: a woman aged 30 to 39 in good health and CMV-seronegative.

In its sample, this clone was seen a few times. This sequence joins TRBV6-1 and TRBJ2-7, with D unclear. The germline V and J ends were trimmed by 4 bases and 2 bases, with 12 bases remaining between them. Germline V CDR1 and CDR2: MNHNS, SASEGT. This CDR3 is 14 amino acids long. The DNA of the CDR3 is TGTGCCAGCAGTGTAGAGAGATACGCCTACGAGCAGTACTTC. Protein product: CASSVERYAYEQYF.

The table lists this clone with a count of one. This chain connects TRBV6-5 to TRBJ1-5; no definite D call. The CDR3 length is 15 residues. Germline CDR1 and CDR2: MNHEY and SVGAGI. The ends were cut back, 2 bases at V and 4 bases at J, with 12 bases in the middle. This CDR3 is CASSYGPPPNQPQHF. For the CDR3, the DNA is TGTGCCAGCAGTTACGGGCCGCCACCTAATCAGCCCCAGCATTTT.

This clone showed up just a few times. The gene calls are TRBV19 and TRBJ1-3; possibly TRBD1 for D (5 bases). Germline V lookup: CDR1 LNHDA, CDR2 SQIVND (reference sequence). Trimming shortened V by 6 bases and J by 2 bases, and 14 bases separated the two germline ends. The length of the CDR3 is 15 residues. This CDR3 reads CASRSQGTPGNTIYF. DNA for the CDR3: TGTGCCAGTAGATCCCAGGGCACCCCTGGAAACACCATATATTTT.

CDR3 coding DNA: TGTGCCAGCAGCGCCGGGGGGGATGGCTACACCTTC. It specifies CASSAGGDGYTF. The chain recombines TRBV5-4 with TRBJ1-2; TRBD1 is a possible D gene (5 bases). Trimming removed 4 bases at V and 6 bases at J, with 10 bases between. There are 12 residues in the CDR3. CDR1 and CDR2 from the germline V gene are SGHNT and YYREEE (reference sequence).

The rearrangement uses TRBV25-1 and TRBJ2-1, with 7 bases identical to TRBD1. The CDR3 is 18 amino acids. Germline V CDR1 and CDR2: MGHDK, SYGVNS. The J segment lost 3 bases and the V segment lost 5 bases, leaving 16 bases of the junction unmatched. The CDR3 protein is CASSPGQRTDWHYNEQFF. CDR3 sequence (DNA): TGTGCCAGCAGTCCGGGACAGCGAACAGACTGGCACTACAATGAGCAGTTCTTC.

V is TRBV4-2 and J is TRBJ2-7; 13 bases match TRBD2. Trimming at V came to 4 bases and at J to 0 bases, leaving 12 bases not matched to a gene. Looked up from germline, CDR1 is LGHNA and CDR2 is YNFKEQ. The CDR3 contains 19 residues. Written as DNA, the CDR3 is TGTGCCAGCAGCCTTACCGGGACTAGCGGGGTGGGGTCCTCCTACGAGCAGTACTTC. Amino acids: CASSLTGTSGVGSSYEQYF.

The chain recombines TRBV6-5 with TRBJ1-2; possibly TRBD1 for D (5 bases). Germline V lookup: CDR1 MNHEY, CDR2 SVGAGI. V was pared by 10 bases and J by 3 bases, with 15 bases between. The CDR3 sequence is 13 residues long. The CDR3 sequence is CATCRDGDYGYTF. The CDR3 DNA is TGTGCCACCTGCCGGGACGGAGACTATGGCTACACCTTC.

The V and J genes are TRBV6-1 and TRBJ2-5; D is unclear. This CDR3 is built from 13 residues. Looked up from germline, CDR1 is MNHNS and CDR2 is SASEGT. The V end was cut by 7 bases, the J end by 2 bases, with 11 bases between. The CDR3, as DNA: TGTGCCAGCAACCAGTGGCTTCAAGAGACCCAGTACTTC. Translated, it gives CASNQWLQETQYF.

This sequence joins TRBV28 and TRBJ1-2; 8 bases match TRBD1. V lost 6 bases and J lost 7; bases outside the gene matches: 25. CDR3 length: 19 amino acids. Germline CDR1 MDHEN, CDR2 SYDVKM. Here the CDR3 reads CASSGQGESSTQEGFGYTF. DNA of the CDR3: TGTGCCAGCAGCGGACAGGGAGAGTCGAGTACACAGGAGGGGTTTGGCTACACCTTC.

The V gene is TRBV5-6, the J gene TRBJ1-1; D may be TRBD1 (6 bases). The V end lost 7 bases, the J end lost 0 bases, and 13 bases lay between the germline ends. Germline V lookup: CDR1 SGHDT, CDR2 YYEEEE. CDR3 size: 14 residues. The CDR3 reads CASREEGVNTEAFF. CDR3 sequence (DNA): TGTGCCAGCCGAGAAGAGGGGGTGAACACTGAAGCTTTCTTT.

In this sample, this clone turned up once. The rearrangement joins TRBV4-3 to TRBJ1-1; TRBD1 is a possible D gene (5 bases). The CDR3 is 14 amino acids. The germline V gene encodes CDR1 LGHNA and CDR2 YSLEER. The V end was cut by 7 bases, the J end by 1 base, with 13 bases between. The CDR3 sequence is CASTPGRENTEAFF. The CDR3 DNA sequence: TGCGCCAGCACCCCGGGGCGGGAGAACACTGAAGCTTTCTTT.

The CDR3 nucleotides are TGTGCCAGTTCCGCCGGGACTAGCGGGGGGCAAATCTACAATGAGCAGTTCTTC. Its translation is CASSAGTSGGQIYNEQFF. The V gene is TRBV4-2, the J gene TRBJ2-1; 15 nucleotides agree with TRBD2. V lost 9 bases to trimming and J lost 3 bases; unmatched junction nucleotides: 12. CDR3 size: 18 residues. Germline V gene lookup returns CDR1 LGHNA and CDR2 YNFKEQ.

This rearrangement joins TRBV7-2 to TRBJ1-4; D gene uncertain. Germline loops: CDR1 SGHTA, CDR2 FQGNSA. V lost 3 bases, J lost 8 bases, and 16 bases lay in between. This CDR3 has 15 residues. CDR3 sequence reads: CASSFSWVTGEKLFF. The DNA of the CDR3 is TGTGCCAGCAGCTTTTCCTGGGTGACGGGAGAAAAACTGTTTTTT.

V gene TRBV15 combines with J gene TRBJ2-7; no definite D call. CDR3 size: 15 residues. Germline V gene lookup returns CDR1 LNHNV and CDR2 YYDKDF (reference sequence). Trimming took 0 bases from V and 6 from J, leaving 15 bases between them. The CDR3 loop reads CATSREIGLTGEQYF. In DNA, the CDR3 is TGTGCCACCAGCAGAGAGATAGGGCTGACGGGCGAGCAGTACTTC. Full variable domain (rest looked up from reference TRBV15 and TRBJ2-7): DAMVIQNPRYQVTQFGKPVTLSCSQTLNHNVMYWYQQKSSQAPKLLFHYYDKDFNNEADTPDNFQSRRPNTSFCFLDIRSPGLGDTAMYLCATSREIGLTGEQYFGPGTRLTVT.

The chain employs TRBV5-4 and TRBJ2-2, with TRBD1 identical over 7 bases. The CDR3 sequence is 16 residues long. Per the germline V gene, CDR1 is SGHNT and CDR2 is YYREEE (reference sequence). The V segment lost 3 bases and the J segment 1 base; nucleotides outside the gene matches: 6. The CDR3 region is CASSSYRGLNTGELFF. The CDR3 bases are TGTGCCAGCAGCTCATACAGGGGTTTGAACACCGGGGAGCTGTTTTTT. Filled out from reference TRBV5-4 and TRBJ2-2, the complete variable domain reads ETGVTQSPTHLIKTRGQQVTLRCSSQSGHNTVSWYQQALGQGPQFIFQYYREEENGRGNFPPRFSGLQFPNYSSELNVNALELDDSALYLCASSSYRGLNTGELFFGEGSRLTVL.

V is TRBV18 and J is TRBJ2-6; D possibly corresponds to TRBD2 (6 bases). The length of the CDR3 is 17 residues. CDR1 and CDR2 from the germline V gene are KGHSH and LQKENI. Trimming took 0 bases from V and 2 from J, leaving 11 bases between them. CDR3 amino acids: CASSPPQGGAGANVLTF. In nucleotides, the CDR3 is TGTGCCAGCTCACCACCGCAGGGAGGTGCTGGGGCCAACGTCCTGACTTTC.

Of note for this clone: Sequence at one end of the junction differs from germline and may be a read error. The chain has TRBV6-1 and TRBJ2-5; D assignment may be TRBD1 or TRBD2 (5 bases each). The germline V gene encodes CDR1 MNHNS and CDR2 SASEGT. The CDR3 covers 16 residues. The CDR3 bases are TGTGCCAGCAGCGAAGGCGGATGGGGACGAGAAGAGACCCAGTACTTC. Translating gives CASSEGGWGREETQYF.

J is TRBJ2-2 and V is TRBV25-1; 7 bases map to TRBD2. Germline V lookup: CDR1 MGHDK, CDR2 SYGVNS. The V gene end was trimmed by 8 bases and the J gene end by 2 bases; junction bases not matched to a gene: 8. This CDR3 is 15 amino acids long. CDR3 in amino acids: CASGPRGVNTGELFF. DNA of the CDR3: TGTGCCAGCGGCCCTCGGGGGGTAAACACCGGGGAGCTGTTTTTT.

This rearrangement joins TRBV9 to TRBJ1-1; D may be TRBD1 (5 bases). V was shortened by 0 bases and J by 2 bases, with 8 bases between the two germline ends. Germline-derived CDR1 and CDR2 are SGDLS and YYNGEE. The CDR3 has 14 residues. CDR3 sequence reads: CASSVGGANTEAFF. As DNA, the CDR3 is TGTGCCAGCAGCGTAGGAGGGGCAAACACTGAAGCTTTCTTT. Drawing the rest from reference TRBV9 and TRBJ1-1, the complete variable domain is DSGVTQTPKHLITATGQRVTLRCSPRSGDLSVYWYQQSLDQGLQFLIQYYNGEERAKGNILERFSAQQFPDLHSELNLSSLELGDSALYFCASSVGGANTEAFFGQGTRLTVV.